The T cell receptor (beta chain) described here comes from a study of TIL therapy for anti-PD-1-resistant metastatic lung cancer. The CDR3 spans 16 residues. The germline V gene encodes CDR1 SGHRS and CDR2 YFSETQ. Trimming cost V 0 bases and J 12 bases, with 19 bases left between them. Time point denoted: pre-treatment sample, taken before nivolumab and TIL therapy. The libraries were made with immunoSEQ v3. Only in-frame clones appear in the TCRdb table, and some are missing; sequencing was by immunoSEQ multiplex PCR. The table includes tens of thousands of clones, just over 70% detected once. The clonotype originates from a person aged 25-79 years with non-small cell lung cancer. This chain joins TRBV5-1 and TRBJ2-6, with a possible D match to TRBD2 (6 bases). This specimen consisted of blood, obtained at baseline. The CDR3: CASSLANGGAVGVLTF. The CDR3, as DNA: TGCGCCAGCAGCTTGGCCAACGGAGGGGCAGTAGGCGTCCTGACTTTC.